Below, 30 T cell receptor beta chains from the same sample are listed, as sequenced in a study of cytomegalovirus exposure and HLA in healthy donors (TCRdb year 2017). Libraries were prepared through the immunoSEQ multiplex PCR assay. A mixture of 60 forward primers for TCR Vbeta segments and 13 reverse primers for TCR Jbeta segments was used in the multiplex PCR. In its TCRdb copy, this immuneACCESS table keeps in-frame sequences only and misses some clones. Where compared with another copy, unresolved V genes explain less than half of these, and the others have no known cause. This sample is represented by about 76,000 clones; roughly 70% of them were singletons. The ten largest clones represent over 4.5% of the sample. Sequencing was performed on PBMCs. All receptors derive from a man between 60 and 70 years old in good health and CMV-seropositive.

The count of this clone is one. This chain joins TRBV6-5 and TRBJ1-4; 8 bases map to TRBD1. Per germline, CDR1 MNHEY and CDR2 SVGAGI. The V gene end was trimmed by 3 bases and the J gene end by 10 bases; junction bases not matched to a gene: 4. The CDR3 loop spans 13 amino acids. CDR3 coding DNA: TGTGCCAGCAGTTATGACAGGGGCCCAAAACTGTTTTTT. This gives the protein CASSYDRGPKLFF.

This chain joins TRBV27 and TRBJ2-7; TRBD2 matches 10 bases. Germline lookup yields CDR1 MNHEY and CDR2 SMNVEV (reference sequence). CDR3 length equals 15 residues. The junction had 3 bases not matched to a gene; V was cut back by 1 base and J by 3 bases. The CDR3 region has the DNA TGTGCCAGCAGTTTATTGAGACTAGCGGGCTACGAGCAGTACTTC. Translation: CASSLLRLAGYEQYF.

The DNA of the CDR3 is TGTGCCAGCAGCGTCCAGGGGGCAAACACTGAAGCTTTCTTT. It translates to CASSVQGANTEAFF. The rearrangement uses TRBV9 and TRBJ1-1; 8 positions agree with TRBD1. The CDR3 loop spans 14 amino acids. Germline V gene data show CDR1 as SGDLS and CDR2 as YYNGEE. The J segment lost 2 bases and the V segment lost 2 bases, leaving 2 bases of the junction unmatched.

The CDR3 DNA is TGTGCCAGCAGCCACGGTACCGAGGCCGTTGGGGAAAAACTGTTTTTT. Protein product: CASSHGTEAVGEKLFF. This rearrangement joins TRBV4-2 to TRBJ1-4; D remains unclear. Per the germline V gene, CDR1 is LGHNA and CDR2 is YNFKEQ. V gave up 3 bases and J gave up 8 bases, with 19 bases separating them. The length of the CDR3 is 16 residues.

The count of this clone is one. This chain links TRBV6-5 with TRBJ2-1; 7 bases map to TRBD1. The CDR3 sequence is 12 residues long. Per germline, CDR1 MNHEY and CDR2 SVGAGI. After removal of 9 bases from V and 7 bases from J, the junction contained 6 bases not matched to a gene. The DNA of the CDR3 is TGTGCCAGTAAACAGGGGTGGAATGAGCAGTTCTTC. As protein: CASKQGWNEQFF.

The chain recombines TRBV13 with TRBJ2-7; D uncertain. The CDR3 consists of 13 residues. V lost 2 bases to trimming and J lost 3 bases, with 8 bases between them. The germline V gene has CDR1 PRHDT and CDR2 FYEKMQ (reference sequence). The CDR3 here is CASSLQAYYEQYF. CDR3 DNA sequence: TGTGCCAGCAGCTTACAGGCTTACTACGAGCAGTACTTC.

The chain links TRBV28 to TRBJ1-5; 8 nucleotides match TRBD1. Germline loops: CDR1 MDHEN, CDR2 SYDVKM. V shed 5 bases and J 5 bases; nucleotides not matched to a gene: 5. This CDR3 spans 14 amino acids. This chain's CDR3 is CASSPTGEYQPQHF. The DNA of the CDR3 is TGTGCCAGCAGTCCGACAGGGGAATATCAGCCCCAGCATTTT.

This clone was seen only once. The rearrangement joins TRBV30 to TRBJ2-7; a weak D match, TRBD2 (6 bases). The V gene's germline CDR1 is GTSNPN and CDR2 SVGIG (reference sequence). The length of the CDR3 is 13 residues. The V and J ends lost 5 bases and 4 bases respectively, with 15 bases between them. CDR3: CAWGRRESYEQYF. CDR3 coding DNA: TGTGCCTGGGGTCGACGGGAGTCGTACGAGCAGTACTTC.

The chain's CDR3 is CASSLGAGTGYGYTF. The CDR3, as DNA: TGTGCCAGCAGCTTAGGTGCAGGTACCGGCTATGGCTACACCTTC. The chain is built from TRBV7-9 and TRBJ1-2, with D unclear. This CDR3 is 15 amino acids long. Germline values: CDR1 SEHNR, CDR2 FQNEAQ (reference sequence). The V gene lost 1 base and the J gene lost 4 bases, with 13 bases spanning the gap. Together with reference TRBV7-9 and TRBJ1-2, the CDR3 gives the full variable domain: DTGVSQNPRHKITKRGQNVTFRCDPISEHNRLYWYRQTLGQGPEFLTYFQNEAQLEKSRLLSDRFSAERPKGSFSTLEIQRTEQGDSAMYLCASSLGAGTGYGYTFGSGTRLTVV.

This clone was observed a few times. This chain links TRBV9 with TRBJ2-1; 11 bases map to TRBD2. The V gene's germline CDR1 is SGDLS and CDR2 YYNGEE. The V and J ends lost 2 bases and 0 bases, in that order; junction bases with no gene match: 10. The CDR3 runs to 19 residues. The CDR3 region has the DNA TGTGCCAGCAGCGTGTTAACTAGCGGGAGAGACAGCTCCTACAATGAGCAGTTCTTC. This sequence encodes CASSVLTSGRDSSYNEQFF. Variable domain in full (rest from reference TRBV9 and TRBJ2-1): DSGVTQTPKHLITATGQRVTLRCSPRSGDLSVYWYQQSLDQGLQFLIQYYNGEERAKGNILERFSAQQFPDLHSELNLSSLELGDSALYFCASSVLTSGRDSSYNEQFFGPGTRLTVL.

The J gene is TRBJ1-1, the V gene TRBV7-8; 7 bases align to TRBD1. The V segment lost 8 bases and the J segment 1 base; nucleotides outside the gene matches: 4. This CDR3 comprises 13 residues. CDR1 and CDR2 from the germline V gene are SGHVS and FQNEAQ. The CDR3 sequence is CASSRTGNTEAFF. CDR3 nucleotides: TGTGCCAGCTCAAGGACAGGGAACACTGAAGCTTTCTTT.

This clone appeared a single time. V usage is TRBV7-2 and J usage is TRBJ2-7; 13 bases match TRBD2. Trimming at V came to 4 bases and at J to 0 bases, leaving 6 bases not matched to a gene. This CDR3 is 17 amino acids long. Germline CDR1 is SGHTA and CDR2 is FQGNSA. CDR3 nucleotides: TGTGCCAGCAGCTCCGGGGGACTAGCGGGGATCTCCTACGAGCAGTACTTC. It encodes CASSSGGLAGISYEQYF.

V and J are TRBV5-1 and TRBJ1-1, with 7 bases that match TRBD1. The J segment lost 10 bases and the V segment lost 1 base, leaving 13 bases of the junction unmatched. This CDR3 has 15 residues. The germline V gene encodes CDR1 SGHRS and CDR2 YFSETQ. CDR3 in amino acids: CASSLRAPGGKVAFF. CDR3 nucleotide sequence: TGCGCCAGCAGCTTGAGGGCCCCAGGGGGGAAAGTAGCTTTCTTT.

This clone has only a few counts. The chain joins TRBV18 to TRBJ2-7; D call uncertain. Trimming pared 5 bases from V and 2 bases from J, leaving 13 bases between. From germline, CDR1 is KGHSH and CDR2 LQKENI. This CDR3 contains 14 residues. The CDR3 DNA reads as TGTGCCAGCTCAGATCGTCAGGCCCCCTACGAGCAGTACTTC. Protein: CASSDRQAPYEQYF.

The CDR3 loop is CASSEGGGNYNEQFF. CDR3 bases: TGTGCCAGCAGCGAAGGGGGGGGAAATTACAATGAGCAGTTCTTC. The rearrangement joins TRBV9 to TRBJ2-1, with D maybe TRBD2 (7 bases). Germline V CDR1 and CDR2: SGDLS, YYNGEE. The CDR3 is 15 residues long. The V end lost 3 bases, the J end lost 4 bases, and 14 bases lay between the germline ends. The full variable domain, with the rest looked up from reference TRBV9 and TRBJ2-1, is DSGVTQTPKHLITATGQRVTLRCSPRSGDLSVYWYQQSLDQGLQFLIQYYNGEERAKGNILERFSAQQFPDLHSELNLSSLELGDSALYFCASSEGGGNYNEQFFGPGTRLTVL.

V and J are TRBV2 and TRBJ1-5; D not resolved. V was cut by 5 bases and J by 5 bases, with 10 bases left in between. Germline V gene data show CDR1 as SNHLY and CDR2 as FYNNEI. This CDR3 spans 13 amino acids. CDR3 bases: TGTGCCAGCAGTTCCGGGATCGATCAGCCCCAGCATTTT. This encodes CASSSGIDQPQHF.

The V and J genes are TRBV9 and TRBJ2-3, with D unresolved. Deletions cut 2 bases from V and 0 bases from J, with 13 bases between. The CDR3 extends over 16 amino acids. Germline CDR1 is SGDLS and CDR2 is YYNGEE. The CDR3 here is CASSVGAEISTDTQYF. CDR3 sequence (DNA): TGTGCCAGCAGCGTTGGCGCGGAAATTAGCACAGATACGCAGTATTTT. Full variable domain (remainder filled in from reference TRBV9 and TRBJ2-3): DSGVTQTPKHLITATGQRVTLRCSPRSGDLSVYWYQQSLDQGLQFLIQYYNGEERAKGNILERFSAQQFPDLHSELNLSSLELGDSALYFCASSVGAEISTDTQYFGPGTRLTVL.

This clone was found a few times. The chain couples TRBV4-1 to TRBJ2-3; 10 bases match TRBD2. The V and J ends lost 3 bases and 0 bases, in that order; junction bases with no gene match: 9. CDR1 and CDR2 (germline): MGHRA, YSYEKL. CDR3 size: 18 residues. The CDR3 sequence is CASSQRGASGGSTDTQYF. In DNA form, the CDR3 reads TGCGCCAGCAGCCAGAGGGGGGCTAGCGGGGGTAGCACAGATACGCAGTATTTT.

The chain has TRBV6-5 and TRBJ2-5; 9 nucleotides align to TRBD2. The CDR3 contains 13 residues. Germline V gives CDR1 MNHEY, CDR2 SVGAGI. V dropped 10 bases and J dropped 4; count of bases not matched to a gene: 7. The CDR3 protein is CATFSGGGETQYF. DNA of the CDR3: TGTGCCACCTTTAGCGGGGGAGGAGAGACCCAGTACTTC.

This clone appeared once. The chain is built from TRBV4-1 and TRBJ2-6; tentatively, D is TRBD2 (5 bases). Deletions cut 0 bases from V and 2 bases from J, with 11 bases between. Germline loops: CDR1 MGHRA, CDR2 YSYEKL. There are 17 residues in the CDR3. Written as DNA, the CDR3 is TGCGCCAGCAGCCAAGAGAGGGTCGAACCTGGGGCCAACGTCCTGACTTTC. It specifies CASSQERVEPGANVLTF.

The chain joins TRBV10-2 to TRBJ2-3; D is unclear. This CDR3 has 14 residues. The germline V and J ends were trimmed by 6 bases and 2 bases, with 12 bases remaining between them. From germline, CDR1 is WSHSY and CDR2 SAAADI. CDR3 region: CASRGTYYTDTQYF. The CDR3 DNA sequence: TGCGCCAGCAGAGGAACCTACTACACAGATACGCAGTATTTT.

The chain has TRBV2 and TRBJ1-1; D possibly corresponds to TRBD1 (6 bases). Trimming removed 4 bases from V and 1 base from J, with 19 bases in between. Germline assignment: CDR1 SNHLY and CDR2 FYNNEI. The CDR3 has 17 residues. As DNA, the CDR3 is TGTGCCAGCAGTGTTCCCCGGAACGCGGACAGGAACACTGAAGCTTTCTTT. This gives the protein CASSVPRNADRNTEAFF.

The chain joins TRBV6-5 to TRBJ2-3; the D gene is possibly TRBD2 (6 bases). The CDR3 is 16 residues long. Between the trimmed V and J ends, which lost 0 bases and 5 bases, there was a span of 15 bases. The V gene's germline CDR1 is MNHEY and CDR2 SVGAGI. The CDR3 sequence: CASSYSPYLAEDTQYF. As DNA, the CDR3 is TGTGCCAGCAGTTACTCCCCCTATTTAGCGGAAGATACGCAGTATTTT.

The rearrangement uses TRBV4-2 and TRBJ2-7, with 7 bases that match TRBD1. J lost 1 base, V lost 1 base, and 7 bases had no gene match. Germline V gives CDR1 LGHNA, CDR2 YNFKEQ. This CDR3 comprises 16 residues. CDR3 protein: CASSQGQQGSSYEQYF. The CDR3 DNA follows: TGTGCCAGCAGCCAAGGGCAACAGGGGTCATCCTACGAGCAGTACTTC.

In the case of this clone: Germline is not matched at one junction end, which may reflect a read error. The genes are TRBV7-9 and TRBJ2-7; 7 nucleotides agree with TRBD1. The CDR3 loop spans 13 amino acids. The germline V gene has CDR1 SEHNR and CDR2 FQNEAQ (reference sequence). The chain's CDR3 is CSSRRQGTYEQYF. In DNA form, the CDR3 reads TGTTCCAGCAGACGACAGGGAACCTACGAGCAGTACTTC.

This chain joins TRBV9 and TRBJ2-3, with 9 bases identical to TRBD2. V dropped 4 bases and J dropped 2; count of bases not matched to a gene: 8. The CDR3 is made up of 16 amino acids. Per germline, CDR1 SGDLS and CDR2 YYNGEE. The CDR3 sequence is CASSQGSGGSTDTQYF. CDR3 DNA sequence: TGTGCCAGCAGCCAAGGGAGCGGGGGGTCCACAGATACGCAGTATTTT.

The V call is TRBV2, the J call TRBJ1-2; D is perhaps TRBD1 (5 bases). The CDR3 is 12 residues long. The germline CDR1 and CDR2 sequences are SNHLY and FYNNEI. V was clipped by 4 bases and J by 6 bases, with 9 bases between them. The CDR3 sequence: CASSATVHGYTF. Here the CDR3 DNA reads TGTGCCAGCAGTGCGACAGTCCATGGCTACACCTTC.

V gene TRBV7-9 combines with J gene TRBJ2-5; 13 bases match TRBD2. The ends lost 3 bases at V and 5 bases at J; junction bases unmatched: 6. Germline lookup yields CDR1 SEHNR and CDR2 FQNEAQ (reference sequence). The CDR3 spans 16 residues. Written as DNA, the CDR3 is TGTGCCAGCAGCTTCCGGACTAGCGGGAGAGGGGAGACCCAGTACTTC. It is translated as CASSFRTSGRGETQYF.

CDR3 nucleotides: TGTGCCAGTAGTATAGAGAGGACAGCCAACTACGAGCAGTACTTC. It yields the protein CASSIERTANYEQYF. The V and J genes are TRBV19 and TRBJ2-7, with D perhaps TRBD1 (6 bases). The length of the CDR3 is 15 residues. Germline loops: CDR1 LNHDA, CDR2 SQIVND (reference sequence). V was trimmed by 0 bases and J by 3 bases, leaving 12 bases between them. The full variable domain, in which reference TRBV19 and TRBJ2-7 provide the parts outside the CDR3, is DGGITQSPKYLFRKEGQNVTLSCEQNLNHDAMYWYRQDPGQGLRLIYYSQIVNDFQKGDIAEGYSVSREKKESFPLTVTSAQKNPTAFYLCASSIERTANYEQYFGPGTRLTVT.

The CDR3 reads CAITGTSGTWNTGELFF. Here the CDR3 DNA reads TGTGCCATTACCGGGACTAGCGGGACTTGGAACACCGGGGAGCTGTTTTTT. The chain has TRBV6-4 and TRBJ2-2; 13 bases map to TRBD2. V lost 10 bases, J lost 1 base, and 9 bases stayed unmatched. The CDR3 is 17 amino acids. Per germline, CDR1 MRHNA and CDR2 SNTAGT.